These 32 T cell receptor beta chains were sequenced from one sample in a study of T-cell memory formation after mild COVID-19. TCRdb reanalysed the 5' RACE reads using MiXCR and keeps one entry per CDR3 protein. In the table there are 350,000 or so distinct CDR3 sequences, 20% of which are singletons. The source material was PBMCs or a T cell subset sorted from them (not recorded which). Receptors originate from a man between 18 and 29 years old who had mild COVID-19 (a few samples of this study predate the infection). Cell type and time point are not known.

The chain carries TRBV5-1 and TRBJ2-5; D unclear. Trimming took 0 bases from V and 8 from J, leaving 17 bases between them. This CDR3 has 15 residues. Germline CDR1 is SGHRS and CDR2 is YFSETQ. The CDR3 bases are TGCGCCAGCAGCTTGGATGGCAGTCGTTTGATAACCCAGTACTTC. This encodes CASSLDGSRLITQYF.

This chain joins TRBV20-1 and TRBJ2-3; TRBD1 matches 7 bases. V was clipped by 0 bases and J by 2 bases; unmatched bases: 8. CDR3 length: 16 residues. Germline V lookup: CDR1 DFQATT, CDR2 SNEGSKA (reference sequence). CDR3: CSAREPGQSNTDTQYF. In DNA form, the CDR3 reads TGCAGTGCTAGAGAGCCGGGACAGAGTAACACAGATACGCAGTATTTT.

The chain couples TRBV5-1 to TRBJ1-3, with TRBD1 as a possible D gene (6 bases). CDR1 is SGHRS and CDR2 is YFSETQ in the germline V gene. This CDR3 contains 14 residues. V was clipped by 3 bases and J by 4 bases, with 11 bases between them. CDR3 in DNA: TGCGCCAGCAGCTACAGGGAGTCCGGAAACACCATATATTTT. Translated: CASSYRESGNTIYF.

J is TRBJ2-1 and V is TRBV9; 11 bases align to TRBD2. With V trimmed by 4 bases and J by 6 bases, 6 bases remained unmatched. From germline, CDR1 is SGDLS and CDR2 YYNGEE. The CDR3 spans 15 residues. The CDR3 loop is CASSPEGLAVNEQFF. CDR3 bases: TGTGCCAGCAGCCCAGAGGGACTAGCGGTCAATGAGCAGTTCTTC. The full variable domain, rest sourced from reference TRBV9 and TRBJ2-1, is DSGVTQTPKHLITATGQRVTLRCSPRSGDLSVYWYQQSLDQGLQFLIQYYNGEERAKGNILERFSAQQFPDLHSELNLSSLELGDSALYFCASSPEGLAVNEQFFGPGTRLTVL.

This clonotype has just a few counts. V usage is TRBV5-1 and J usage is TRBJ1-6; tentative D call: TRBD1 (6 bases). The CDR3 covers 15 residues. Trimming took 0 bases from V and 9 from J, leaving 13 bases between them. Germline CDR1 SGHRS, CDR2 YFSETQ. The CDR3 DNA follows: TGCGCCAGCAGCTTGGGACGGCCAGGGGCTTCACCCCTCCACTTT. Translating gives CASSLGRPGASPLHF.

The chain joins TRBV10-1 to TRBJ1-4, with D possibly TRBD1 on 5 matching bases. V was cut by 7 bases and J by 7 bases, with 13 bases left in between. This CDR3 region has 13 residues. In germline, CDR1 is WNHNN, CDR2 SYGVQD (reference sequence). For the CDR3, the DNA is TGCGCCAGCATCAACAGGAGGGCTGAAAAACTGTTTTTT. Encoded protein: CASINRRAEKLFF.

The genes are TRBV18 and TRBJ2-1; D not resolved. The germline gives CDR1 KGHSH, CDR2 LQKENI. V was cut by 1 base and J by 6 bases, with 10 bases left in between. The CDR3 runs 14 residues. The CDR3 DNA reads TGTGCCAGCTCACCACAGGGCGTTAGCAATGAGCAGTTCTTC. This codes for CASSPQGVSNEQFF.

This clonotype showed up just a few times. In DNA, the CDR3 is TGCAGCGTAGACCAAGACAAGGGAGCGGGCAGGGAGACCCAGTACTTC. Its protein is CSVDQDKGAGRETQYF. The chain carries TRBV29-1 and TRBJ2-5; D is possibly TRBD2 (6 bases). Trimming took off 6 bases at V and 5 bases at J, with 25 bases between the two ends. This CDR3 region has 16 residues. Germline assignment: CDR1 SQVTM and CDR2 ANQGSEA.

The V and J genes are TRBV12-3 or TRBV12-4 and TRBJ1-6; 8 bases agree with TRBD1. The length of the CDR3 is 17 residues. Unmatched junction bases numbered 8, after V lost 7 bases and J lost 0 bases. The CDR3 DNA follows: TGTGCCAGCACCCTGGACAGGGCGAGCTCCTATAATTCACCCCTCCACTTT. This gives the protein CASTLDRASSYNSPLHF.

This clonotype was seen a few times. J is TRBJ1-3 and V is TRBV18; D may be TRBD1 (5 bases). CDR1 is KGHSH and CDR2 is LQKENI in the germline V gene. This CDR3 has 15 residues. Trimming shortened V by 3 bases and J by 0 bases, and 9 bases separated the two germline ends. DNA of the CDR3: TGTGCCAGCTCACCTCAGGGCCCCTCTGGAAACACCATATATTTT. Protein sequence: CASSPQGPSGNTIYF.

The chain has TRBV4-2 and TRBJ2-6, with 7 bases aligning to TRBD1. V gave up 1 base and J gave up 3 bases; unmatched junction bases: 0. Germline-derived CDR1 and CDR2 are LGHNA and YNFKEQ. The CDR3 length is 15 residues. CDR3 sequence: CASSQGQGGANVLTF. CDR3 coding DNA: TGTGCCAGCAGCCAAGGACAGGGTGGGGCCAACGTCCTGACTTTC.

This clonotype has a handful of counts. The CDR3 DNA is TGTGCCAGCTCGCCCCCGGGAAGGCAGGGAAATGAGCAGTTCTTC. It translates to CASSPPGRQGNEQFF. The V call is TRBV18, the J call TRBJ2-1; D is possibly TRBD1 or TRBD2 (5 bases each). The CDR3 contains 15 residues. Trimming removed 6 bases from V and 7 bases from J, with 19 bases in between. The germline gives CDR1 KGHSH, CDR2 LQKENI.

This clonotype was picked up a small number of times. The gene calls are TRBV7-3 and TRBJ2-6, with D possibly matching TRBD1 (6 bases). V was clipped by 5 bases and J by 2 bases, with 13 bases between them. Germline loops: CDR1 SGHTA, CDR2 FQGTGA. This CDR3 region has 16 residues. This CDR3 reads CASSVAGGPGANVLTF. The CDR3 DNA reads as TGTGCCAGCAGCGTCGCTGGGGGCCCTGGGGCCAACGTCCTGACTTTC.

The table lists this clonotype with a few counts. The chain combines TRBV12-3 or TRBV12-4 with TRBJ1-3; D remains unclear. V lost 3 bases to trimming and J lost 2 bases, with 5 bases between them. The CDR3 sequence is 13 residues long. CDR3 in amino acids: CASSLSAGNTIYF. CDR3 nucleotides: TGTGCCAGCAGTTTGAGTGCTGGAAACACCATATATTTT.

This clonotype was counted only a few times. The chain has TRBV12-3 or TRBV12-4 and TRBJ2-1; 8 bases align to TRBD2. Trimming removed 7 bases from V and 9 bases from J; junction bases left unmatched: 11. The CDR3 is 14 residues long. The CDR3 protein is CASKLGLEVSEQFF. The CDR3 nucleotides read TGTGCCAGCAAACTGGGACTAGAAGTGAGTGAGCAGTTCTTC.

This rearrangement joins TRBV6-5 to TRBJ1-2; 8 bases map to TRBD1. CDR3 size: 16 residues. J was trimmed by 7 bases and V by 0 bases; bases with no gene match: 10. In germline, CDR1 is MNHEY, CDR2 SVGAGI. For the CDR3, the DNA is TGTGCCAGCAGTTACTCCCGGACAGGGAGAGAGGGTGGCTACACCTTC. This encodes CASSYSRTGREGGYTF.

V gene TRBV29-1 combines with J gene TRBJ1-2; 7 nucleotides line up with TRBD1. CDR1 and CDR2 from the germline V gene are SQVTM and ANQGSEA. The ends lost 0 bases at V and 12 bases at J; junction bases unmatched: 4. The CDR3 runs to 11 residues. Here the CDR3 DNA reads TGCAGCGTTGAAGAAGGGGACAGACACACCTTC. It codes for CSVEEGDRHTF.

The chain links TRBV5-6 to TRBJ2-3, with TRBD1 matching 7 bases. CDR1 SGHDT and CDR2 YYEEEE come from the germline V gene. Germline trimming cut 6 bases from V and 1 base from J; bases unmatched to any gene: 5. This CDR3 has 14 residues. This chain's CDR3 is CASITRGRTDTQYF. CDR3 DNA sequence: TGTGCCAGCATCACTAGGGGGCGCACAGATACGCAGTATTTT.

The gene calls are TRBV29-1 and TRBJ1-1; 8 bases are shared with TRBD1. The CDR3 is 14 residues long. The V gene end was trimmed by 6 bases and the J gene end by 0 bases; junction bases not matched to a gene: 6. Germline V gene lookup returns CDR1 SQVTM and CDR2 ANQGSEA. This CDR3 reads CSVWTGWMNTEAFF. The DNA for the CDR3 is TGCAGCGTCTGGACAGGGTGGATGAACACTGAAGCTTTCTTT.

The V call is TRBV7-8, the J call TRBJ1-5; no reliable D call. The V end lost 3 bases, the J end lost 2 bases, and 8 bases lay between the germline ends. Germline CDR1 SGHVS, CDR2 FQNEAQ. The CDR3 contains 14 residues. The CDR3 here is CASSFEVGNQPQHF. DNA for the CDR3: TGTGCCAGCAGCTTCGAGGTCGGCAATCAGCCCCAGCATTTT.

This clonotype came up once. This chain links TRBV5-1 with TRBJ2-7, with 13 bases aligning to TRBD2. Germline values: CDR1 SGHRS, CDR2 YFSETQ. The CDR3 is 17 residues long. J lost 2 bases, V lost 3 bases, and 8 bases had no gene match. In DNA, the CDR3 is TGCGCCAGCAGCTACGGACTAGCGGGGGCCCAGACCTACGAGCAGTACTTC. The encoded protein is CASSYGLAGAQTYEQYF.

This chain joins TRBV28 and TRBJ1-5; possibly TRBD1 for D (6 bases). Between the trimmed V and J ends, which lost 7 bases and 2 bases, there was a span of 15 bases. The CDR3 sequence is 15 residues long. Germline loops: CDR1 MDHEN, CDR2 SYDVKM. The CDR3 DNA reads TGTGCCAGCACCTCTGGGGGCGGGCGCAATCAGCCCCAGCATTTT. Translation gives CASTSGGGRNQPQHF.

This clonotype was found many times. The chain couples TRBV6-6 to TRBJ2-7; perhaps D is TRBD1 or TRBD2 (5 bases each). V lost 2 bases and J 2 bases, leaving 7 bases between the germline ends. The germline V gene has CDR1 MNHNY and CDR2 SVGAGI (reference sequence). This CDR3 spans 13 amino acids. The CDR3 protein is CASSYGGTYEQYF. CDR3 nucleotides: TGTGCCAGCAGTTACGGGGGTACCTACGAGCAGTACTTC.

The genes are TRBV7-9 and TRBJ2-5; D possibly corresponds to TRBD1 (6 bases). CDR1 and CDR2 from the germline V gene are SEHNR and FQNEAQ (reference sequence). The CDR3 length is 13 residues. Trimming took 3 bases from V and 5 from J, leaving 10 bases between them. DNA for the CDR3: TGTGCCAGCAGCTTTACAGGGAGTGAGACCCAGTACTTC. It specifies CASSFTGSETQYF.

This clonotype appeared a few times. The CDR3 region is CASSLFGDGNTIYF. Here the CDR3 DNA reads TGTGCCAGCAGCCTCTTTGGAGACGGAAACACCATATATTTT. The chain has TRBV7-9 and TRBJ1-3; no definite D call. This CDR3 is 14 amino acids long. V dropped 5 bases and J dropped 4 bases, with 12 bases sitting between them. Germline V gene data show CDR1 as SEHNR and CDR2 as FQNEAQ (reference sequence). Supplemented by reference TRBV7-9 and TRBJ1-3, the full variable domain reads DTGVSQNPRHKITKRGQNVTFRCDPISEHNRLYWYRQTLGQGPEFLTYFQNEAQLEKSRLLSDRFSAERPKGSFSTLEIQRTEQGDSAMYLCASSLFGDGNTIYFGEGSWLTVV.

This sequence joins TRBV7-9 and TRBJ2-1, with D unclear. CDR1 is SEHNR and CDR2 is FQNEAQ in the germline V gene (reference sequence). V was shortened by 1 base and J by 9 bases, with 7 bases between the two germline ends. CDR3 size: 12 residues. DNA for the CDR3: TGTGCCAGCAGCTTAGGGCCACTTGAGCAGTTCTTC. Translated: CASSLGPLEQFF. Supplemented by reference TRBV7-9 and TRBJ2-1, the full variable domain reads DTGVSQNPRHKITKRGQNVTFRCDPISEHNRLYWYRQTLGQGPEFLTYFQNEAQLEKSRLLSDRFSAERPKGSFSTLEIQRTEQGDSAMYLCASSLGPLEQFFGPGTRLTVL.

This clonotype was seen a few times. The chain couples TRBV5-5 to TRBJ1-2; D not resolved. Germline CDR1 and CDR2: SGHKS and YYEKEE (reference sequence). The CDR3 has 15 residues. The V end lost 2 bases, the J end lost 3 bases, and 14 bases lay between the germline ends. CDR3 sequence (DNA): TGTGCCAGCAGCTTAGATTACCCAACCCACTATGGCTACACCTTC. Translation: CASSLDYPTHYGYTF. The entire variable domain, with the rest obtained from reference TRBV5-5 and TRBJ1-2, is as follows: DAGVTQSPTHLIKTRGQQVTLRCSPISGHKSVSWYQQVLGQGPQFIFQYYEKEERGRGNFPDRFSARQFPNYSSELNVNALLLGDSALYLCASSLDYPTHYGYTFGSGTRLTVV.

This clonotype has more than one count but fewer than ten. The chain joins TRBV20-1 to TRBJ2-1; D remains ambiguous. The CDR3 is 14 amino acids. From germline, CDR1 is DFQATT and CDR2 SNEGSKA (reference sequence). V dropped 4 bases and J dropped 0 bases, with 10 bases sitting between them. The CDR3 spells CSAINPSSYNEQFF. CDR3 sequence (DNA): TGCAGTGCTATAAACCCTAGCTCCTACAATGAGCAGTTCTTC.

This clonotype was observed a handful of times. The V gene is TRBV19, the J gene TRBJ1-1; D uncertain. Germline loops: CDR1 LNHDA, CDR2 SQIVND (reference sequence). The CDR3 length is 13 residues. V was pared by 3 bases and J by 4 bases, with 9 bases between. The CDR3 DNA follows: TGTGCCAGTAGTATTGTGGGTGGCACTGAAGCTTTCTTT. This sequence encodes CASSIVGGTEAFF.

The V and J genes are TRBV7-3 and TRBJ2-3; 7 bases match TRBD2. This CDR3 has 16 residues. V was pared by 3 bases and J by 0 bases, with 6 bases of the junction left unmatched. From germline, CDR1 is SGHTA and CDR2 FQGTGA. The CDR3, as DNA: TGTGCCAGCAGCTTCCCCGGGACTACTAGCACAGATACGCAGTATTTT. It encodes CASSFPGTTSTDTQYF.

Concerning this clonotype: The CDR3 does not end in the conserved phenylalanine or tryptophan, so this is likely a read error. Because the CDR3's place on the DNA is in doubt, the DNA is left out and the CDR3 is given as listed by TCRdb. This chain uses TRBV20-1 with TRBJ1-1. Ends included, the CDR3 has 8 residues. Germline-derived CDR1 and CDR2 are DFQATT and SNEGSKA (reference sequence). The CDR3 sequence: CSASGVEI.

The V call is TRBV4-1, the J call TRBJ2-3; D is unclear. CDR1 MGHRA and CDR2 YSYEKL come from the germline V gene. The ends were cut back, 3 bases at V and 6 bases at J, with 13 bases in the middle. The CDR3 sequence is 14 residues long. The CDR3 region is CASSQPTPGDTQYF. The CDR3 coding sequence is TGCGCCAGCAGCCAGCCGACCCCAGGCGATACGCAGTATTTT.